These 16 T cell receptor beta chains were sequenced from one sample in a study of T cell changes during pregnancy in multiple sclerosis. TCRdb's copy holds only in-frame clones and misses some; the assay was immunoSEQ multiplex PCR. The table includes 50,000 or so clones, roughly 92% detected once. This specimen was CD4+ T cells from peripheral blood mononuclear cells, taken in the third trimester of pregnancy. The source is a female donor with multiple sclerosis, enrolled in a pregnancy study.

J is TRBJ2-3 and V is TRBV6-4; 9 positions agree with TRBD2. V shed 0 bases, J shed 0 bases, and the junction held 1 base outside the gene matches. The CDR3 covers 16 residues. Germline V CDR1 and CDR2: MRHNA, SNTAGT. The CDR3 DNA sequence: TGTGCCAGCAGTGACTCGCGGGGGGGTAGCACAGATACGCAGTATTTT. Translated, it gives CASSDSRGGSTDTQYF.

This chain connects TRBV30 to TRBJ2-7; TRBD1 aligns across 8 bases. V lost 5 bases to trimming and J lost 0 bases; unmatched junction nucleotides: 3. Germline lookup yields CDR1 GTSNPN and CDR2 SVGIG (reference sequence). The CDR3 runs to 13 residues. This chain's CDR3 is CAWGTGYSYEQYF. The CDR3 nucleotides read TGTGCCTGGGGGACAGGATACTCCTACGAGCAGTACTTC.

This chain joins TRBV7-3 and TRBJ2-3; possibly TRBD1 for D (5 bases). CDR1 is SGHTA, CDR2 FQGTGA, per germline. The CDR3 has 15 amino acids. V shed 2 bases and J shed 3 bases, with 12 bases lying between them. CDR3 bases: TGTGCCAGCAGCTTAGGGGCGATACCAACAGATACGCAGTATTTT. Translating gives CASSLGAIPTDTQYF.

This rearrangement joins TRBV27 to TRBJ2-5; a possible D gene is TRBD2 (7 bases). Germline-derived CDR1 and CDR2 are MNHEY and SMNVEV (reference sequence). The V end was cut by 2 bases, the J end by 4 bases, with 17 bases between. This CDR3 is built from 16 residues. The CDR3 is CASSLRAGAWGETQYF. In DNA form, the CDR3 reads TGTGCCAGCAGTTTACGGGCGGGGGCCTGGGGAGAGACCCAGTACTTC.

The chain uses TRBV6-1 and TRBJ1-2; TRBD1 matches 8 bases. V dropped 2 bases and J dropped 5; count of bases not matched to a gene: 4. CDR3 size: 14 residues. The germline CDR1 and CDR2 sequences are MNHNS and SASEGT. CDR3 coding DNA: TGTGCCAGCAGTGAACAGGGGGCGGGGTATGGCTACACCTTC. It encodes CASSEQGAGYGYTF.

This clone was counted a single time. V and J are TRBV2 and TRBJ1-5; D call uncertain. With 1 base removed from V and 3 bases from J, the gap between germline ends came to 10 bases. The germline V gene encodes CDR1 SNHLY and CDR2 FYNNEI. The CDR3 consists of 15 residues. The CDR3 reads CASSEEITVNQPQHF. DNA of the CDR3: TGTGCCAGCAGTGAAGAAATTACAGTCAATCAGCCCCAGCATTTT.

This chain uses TRBV5-6 with TRBJ1-1; no firm D call. This CDR3 has 16 residues. V lost 4 bases to trimming and J lost 2 bases, with 18 bases between them. The germline gives CDR1 SGHDT, CDR2 YYEEEE. The CDR3 DNA follows: TGTGCCAGCAGCCCCCGTGGGTGGGCGGGTAACACTGAAGCTTTCTTT. This translates into CASSPRGWAGNTEAFF.

The J gene is TRBJ1-5, the V gene TRBV7-2; D unclear. V dropped 0 bases and J dropped 6 bases, with 9 bases sitting between them. The V gene's germline CDR1 is SGHTA and CDR2 FQGNSA. This CDR3 has 14 amino acids. The CDR3 protein is CASSLAGSLQPQHF. As DNA, the CDR3 is TGTGCCAGCAGCTTAGCCGGTTCTCTTCAGCCCCAGCATTTT.

The chain employs TRBV7-8 and TRBJ1-6; no firm D call. CDR1 and CDR2 (germline): SGHVS, FQNEAQ. V was shortened by 3 bases and J by 15 bases, with 21 bases between the two germline ends. This CDR3 contains 15 residues. CDR3 coding DNA: TGTGCCAGCAGCTTGCGGGTGTCGAGGGCTCCTAACCTCCACTTT. It translates to CASSLRVSRAPNLHF.

The V and J genes are TRBV29-1 and TRBJ1-2; 8 positions match TRBD1. This CDR3 has 12 residues. The V and J ends lost 6 bases and 6 bases, in that order; junction bases with no gene match: 6. Germline V gives CDR1 SQVTM, CDR2 ANQGSEA. CDR3: CSVGTGVDGYTF. For the CDR3, the DNA is TGCAGCGTGGGGACAGGTGTCGATGGCTACACCTTC. Combining the CDR3 with reference TRBV29-1 and TRBJ1-2 gives the whole variable domain SAVISQKPSRDICQRGTSLTIQCQVDSQVTMMFWYRQQPGQSLTLIATANQGSEATYESGFVIDKFPISRPNLTFSTLTVSNMSPEDSSIYLCSVGTGVDGYTFGSGTRLTVV.

This chain uses TRBV7-2 with TRBJ2-3, with D maybe TRBD2 (5 bases). The CDR3 spans 14 residues. Per germline, CDR1 SGHTA and CDR2 FQGNSA. V lost 5 bases and J lost 0, with 9 bases in between. The CDR3 loop is CASSPDYSTDTQYF. The CDR3 nucleotides read TGTGCCAGCAGCCCAGACTATAGCACAGATACGCAGTATTTT.

The chain recombines TRBV11-2 with TRBJ2-3, with D perhaps TRBD1 (6 bases). This CDR3 is 14 amino acids long. Germline CDR1 and CDR2: SGHAT and FQNNGV. The V end lost 5 bases, the J end lost 1 base, and 10 bases lay between the germline ends. The CDR3 spells CASSQGLGTDTQYF. In DNA, the CDR3 is TGTGCCAGCAGCCAGGGGTTGGGCACAGATACGCAGTATTTT. The entire variable domain, with the rest obtained from reference TRBV11-2 and TRBJ2-3, is as follows: EAGVAQSPRYKIIEKRQSVAFWCNPISGHATLYWYQQILGQGPKLLIQFQNNGVVDDSQLPKDRFSAERLKGVDSTLKIQPAKLEDSAVYLCASSQGLGTDTQYFGPGTRLTVL.

The chain links TRBV5-1 to TRBJ1-3; maybe TRBD1 (5 bases). Germline V gives CDR1 SGHRS, CDR2 YFSETQ. CDR3 length: 15 residues. Trimming shortened V by 1 base and J by 4 bases, and 12 bases separated the two germline ends. CDR3 sequence reads: CASSLSDTLGNTIYF. Written as DNA, the CDR3 is TGCGCCAGCAGCTTGTCGGACACTCTGGGAAACACCATATATTTT.

This rearrangement joins TRBV18 to TRBJ2-2; 8 nucleotides agree with TRBD1. Germline-derived CDR1 and CDR2 are KGHSH and LQKENI. V was clipped by 1 base and J by 3 bases; unmatched bases: 19. CDR3 size: 21 residues. CDR3 nucleotides: TGTGCCAGCTCACCACTAATCTCTATCGGGACAGGTCTATCCGACACCGGGGAGCTGTTTTTT. This encodes CASSPLISIGTGLSDTGELFF.

The chain has TRBV7-3 and TRBJ2-1; 14 positions agree with TRBD2. Unmatched junction bases numbered 11, after V lost 4 bases and J lost 12 bases. The CDR3 consists of 16 residues. The germline gives CDR1 SGHTA, CDR2 FQGTGA. The CDR3 region has the DNA TGTGCCAGCAGCTCGACCCGCTGGACTAGCGGGGGGAGGCAGTTCTTC. It translates to CASSSTRWTSGGRQFF. Complete variable domain (other parts from reference TRBV7-3 and TRBJ2-1): GAGVSQTPSNKVTEKGKYVELRCDPISGHTALYWYRQSLGQGPEFLIYFQGTGAADDSGLPNDRFFAVRPEGSVSTLKIQRTERGDSAVYLCASSSTRWTSGGRQFFGPGTRLTVL.

The rearrangement links TRBV10-3 to TRBJ2-7; tentatively, D is TRBD2 (7 bases). V was trimmed by 3 bases and J by 1 base, leaving 16 bases between them. CDR3 length: 16 residues. Germline V gives CDR1 ENHRY, CDR2 SYGVKD. The CDR3 sequence: CAISDPGRGQSYEQYF. CDR3 sequence (DNA): TGTGCCATCAGTGACCCTGGGCGGGGGCAATCCTACGAGCAGTACTTC.